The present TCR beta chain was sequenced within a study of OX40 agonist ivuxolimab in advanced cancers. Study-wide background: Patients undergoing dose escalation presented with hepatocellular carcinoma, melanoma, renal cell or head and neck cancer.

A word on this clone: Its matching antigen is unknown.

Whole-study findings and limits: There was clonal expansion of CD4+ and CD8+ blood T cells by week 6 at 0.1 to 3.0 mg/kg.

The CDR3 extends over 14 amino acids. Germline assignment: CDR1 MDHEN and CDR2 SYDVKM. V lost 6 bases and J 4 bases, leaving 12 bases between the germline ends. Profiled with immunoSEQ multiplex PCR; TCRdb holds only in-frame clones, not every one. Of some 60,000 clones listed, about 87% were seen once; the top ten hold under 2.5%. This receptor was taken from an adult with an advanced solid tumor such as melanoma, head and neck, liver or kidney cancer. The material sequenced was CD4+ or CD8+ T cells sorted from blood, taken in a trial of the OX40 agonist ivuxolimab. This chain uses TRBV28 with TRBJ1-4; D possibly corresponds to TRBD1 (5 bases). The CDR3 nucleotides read TGTGCCAGCAGCCTAACAGGTTTTAATGAAAAACTGTTTTTT. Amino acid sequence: CASSLTGFNEKLFF.